The subject of this entry is one T cell receptor (beta chain). V lost 5 bases and J 3 bases, leaving 14 bases between the germline ends. The CDR3 runs 14 residues. Germline V gene sequence: CDR1 SGHAT, CDR2 FQNNGV. Individual cDNA molecules carried attached unique molecular identifiers. TCRdb reprocessed the 5' RACE reads with MiXCR, giving one entry per CDR3 protein. The sample shows some 80,000 distinct CDR3 sequences, about 13% of them seen only once. The sample comes from a study of early T cells in non-severe SARS-CoV-2 infection. Study-level information: The sequenced material was bulk RNA from unsorted whole blood, and its chains were unpaired.

This sequence was found in an adult who was a healthcare worker with PCR-confirmed SARS-CoV-2 infection or an uninfected control (not recorded which). The sample taken for sequencing was whole blood. The chain couples TRBV11-2 to TRBJ2-7; either TRBD1 or TRBD2 may fit D (5 bases each). The CDR3 reads CASSPTGRIYEQYF. The CDR3 nucleotides read TGTGCCAGCAGCCCCACGGGACGGATCTACGAGCAGTACTTC.